This T cell receptor (beta chain) was recovered during a study of shared clonotypes between healthy human individuals. This clone was seen a handful of times. CDR3 size: 17 residues. Per germline, CDR1 SGHVS and CDR2 FNYEAQ. V lost 0 bases and J 3 bases, leaving 15 bases between the germline ends. The method was immunoSEQ multiplex PCR; TCRdb's version includes in-frame clones alone and lacks a portion of them. Of about 340,000 clones in the sample, over 70% were seen once. The receptor's source is a man aged 25 to 40 in good health. This chain links TRBV7-6 with TRBJ2-1; tentative D call: TRBD2 (5 bases). Sequencing used memory CD4+ T cells sorted from blood. Subset reported: CD45RA-negative fraction. CDR3: CASSLATSAGSYNEQFF. The CDR3 nucleotides read TGTGCCAGCAGCTTAGCAACCTCGGCGGGTAGCTACAATGAGCAGTTCTTC.